These 10 T cell receptor beta chains were all obtained from the same sample, sequenced in a study of PD-1 blockade in classical Hodgkin lymphoma. Assay: immunoSEQ multiplex PCR; the TCRdb copy retains only in-frame clones and omits some. The repertoire includes around 100,000 clones, less than 95% of them detected once, and about 2.9% sits in the top ten. As to time point: cycle 4 day 1 (C4D1), after 5 to 7 weeks of nivolumab. Relapse after autologous stem cell transplantation occurred in every patient, and brentuximab vedotin exposure varied. This specimen consisted of peripheral blood mononuclear cells (PBMCs), obtained before the fourth cycle of nivolumab. All receptors come from a human donor with classical Hodgkin lymphoma.

The V gene is TRBV19, the J gene TRBJ1-5; the match to TRBD1 covers 7 bases. CDR1 and CDR2 (germline): LNHDA, SQIVND (reference sequence). This CDR3 comprises 16 residues. Losses at the gene ends were 4 bases for V and 1 base for J; bases not matched to a gene: 7. The CDR3, as DNA: TGTGCCAGTAGTAGCGAGGGGGCGACGAGCAATCAGCCCCAGCATTTT. Translation: CASSSEGATSNQPQHF.

V and J are TRBV7-8 and TRBJ1-1, with D tentatively TRBD1 (6 bases). V lost 1 base and J lost 10, with 13 bases in between. The germline V gene has CDR1 SGHVS and CDR2 FQNEAQ. This CDR3 spans 13 amino acids. Written as DNA, the CDR3 is TGTGCCAGCAGCTTAGTCGGGGGGCCGGGAGCTTTCTTT. This translates into CASSLVGGPGAFF.

The chain combines TRBV30 with TRBJ1-3, with D unclear. From germline, CDR1 is GTSNPN and CDR2 SVGIG (reference sequence). V was pared by 5 bases and J by 0 bases, with 17 bases between. The CDR3 length is 16 residues. Written as DNA, the CDR3 is TGTGCCTGGGGGATGAATGCGGGCGGCTCTGGAAACACCATATATTTT. Encoded protein: CAWGMNAGGSGNTIYF.

This chain uses TRBV2 with TRBJ2-5; D ambiguous. This CDR3 spans 10 amino acids. Trimming removed 4 bases from V and 9 bases from J, with 6 bases in between. Germline V gene data show CDR1 as SNHLY and CDR2 as FYNNEI. The CDR3 DNA reads TGTGCCAGCAGTGTTCCGGCCCAGTACTTC. Translating it yields CASSVPAQYF. The complete variable domain, with remaining parts taken from reference TRBV2 and TRBJ2-5, reads EPEVTQTPSHQVTQMGQEVILRCVPISNHLYFYWYRQILGQKVEFLVSFYNNEISEKSEIFDDQFSVERPDGSNFTLKIRSTKLEDSAMYFCASSVPAQYFGPGTRLLVL.

This clone was seen only a few times. The chain couples TRBV20-1 to TRBJ1-1, with TRBD1 as a possible D gene (6 bases). This CDR3 is 11 amino acids long. Trimming took 6 bases from V and 12 from J, leaving 17 bases between them. The V gene's germline CDR1 is DFQATT and CDR2 SNEGSKA (reference sequence). The CDR3 is CSALTGNGSFF. The CDR3, as DNA: TGCAGTGCCCTCACAGGGAACGGGTCTTTCTTT.

The chain employs TRBV28 and TRBJ1-5; TRBD1 is a possible D gene (5 bases). Germline V gene data show CDR1 as MDHEN and CDR2 as SYDVKM. Trimming pared 1 base from V and 2 bases from J, leaving 9 bases between. The length of the CDR3 is 15 residues. Written as DNA, the CDR3 is TGTGCCAGCAGTTTATTTCTGACAGGCAATCAGCCCCAGCATTTT. This codes for CASSLFLTGNQPQHF. The entire variable domain, with the rest obtained from reference TRBV28 and TRBJ1-5, is as follows: DVKVTQSSRYLVKRTGEKVFLECVQDMDHENMFWYRQDPGLGLRLIYFSYDVKMKEKGDIPEGYSVSREKKERFSLILESASTNQTSMYLCASSLFLTGNQPQHFGDGTRLSIL.

This CDR3 reads CASSVTRGPGPKDTIYF. The CDR3 DNA reads TGTGCCAGCAGCGTAACCAGGGGCCCGGGTCCGAAAGACACCATATATTTT. The genes are TRBV7-8 and TRBJ1-3, with D maybe TRBD1 (6 bases). Trimming cost V 5 bases and J 8 bases, with 25 bases left between them. The CDR3 consists of 17 residues. Germline values: CDR1 SGHVS, CDR2 FQNEAQ.

The chain carries TRBV6-5 and TRBJ1-1; no clear D. The CDR3 extends over 11 amino acids. CDR1 is MNHEY, CDR2 SVGAGI, per germline. V lost 4 bases and J 1 base, leaving 1 base between the germline ends. CDR3 residues: CASSWNTEAFF. CDR3 coding DNA: TGTGCCAGCAGTTGGAACACTGAAGCTTTCTTT.

The chain combines TRBV30 with TRBJ1-1; D remains unclear. The CDR3 covers 14 residues. Per the germline V gene, CDR1 is GTSNPN and CDR2 is SVGIG (reference sequence). V was shortened by 4 bases and J by 6 bases, with 18 bases between the two germline ends. The CDR3 nucleotides read TGTGCCTGGACCGGGGTCGGGGTTCGCGCTGAAGCTTTCTTT. Translation: CAWTGVGVRAEAFF.

The chain carries TRBV2 and TRBJ2-3; either TRBD1 or TRBD2 may supply D (6 bases each). This CDR3 is built from 14 residues. The ends were cut back, 6 bases at V and 4 bases at J, with 14 bases in the middle. The germline gives CDR1 SNHLY, CDR2 FYNNEI. CDR3 bases: TGTGCCAGCAGCCCGGGGGCGGGGCCAGATACGCAGTATTTT. Protein product: CASSPGAGPDTQYF.